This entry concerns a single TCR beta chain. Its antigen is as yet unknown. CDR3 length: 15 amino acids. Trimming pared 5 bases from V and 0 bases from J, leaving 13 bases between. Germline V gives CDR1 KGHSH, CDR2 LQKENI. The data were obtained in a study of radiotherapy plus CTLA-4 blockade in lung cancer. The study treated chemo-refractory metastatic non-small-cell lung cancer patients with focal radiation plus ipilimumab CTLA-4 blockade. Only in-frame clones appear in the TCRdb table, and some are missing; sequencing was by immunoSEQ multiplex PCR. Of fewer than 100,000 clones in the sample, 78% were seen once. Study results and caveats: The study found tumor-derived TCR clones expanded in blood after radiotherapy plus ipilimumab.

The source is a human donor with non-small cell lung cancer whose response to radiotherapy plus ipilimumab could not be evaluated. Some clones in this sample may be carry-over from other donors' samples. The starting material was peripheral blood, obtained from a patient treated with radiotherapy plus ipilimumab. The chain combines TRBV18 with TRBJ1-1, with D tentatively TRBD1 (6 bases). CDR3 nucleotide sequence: TGTGCCAGCTCAAACTACAGGGAGATGAACACTGAAGCTTTCTTT. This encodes CASSNYREMNTEAFF.